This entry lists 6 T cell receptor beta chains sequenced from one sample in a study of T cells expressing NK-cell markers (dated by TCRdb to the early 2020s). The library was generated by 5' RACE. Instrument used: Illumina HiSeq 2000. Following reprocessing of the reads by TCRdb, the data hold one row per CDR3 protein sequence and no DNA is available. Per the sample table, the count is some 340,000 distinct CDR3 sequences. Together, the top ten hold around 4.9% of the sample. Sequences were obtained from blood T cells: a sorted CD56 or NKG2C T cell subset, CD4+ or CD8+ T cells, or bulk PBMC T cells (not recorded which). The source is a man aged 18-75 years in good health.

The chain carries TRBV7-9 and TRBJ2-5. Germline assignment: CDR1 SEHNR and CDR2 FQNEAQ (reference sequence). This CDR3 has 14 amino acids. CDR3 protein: CASSLDRVQETQYF.

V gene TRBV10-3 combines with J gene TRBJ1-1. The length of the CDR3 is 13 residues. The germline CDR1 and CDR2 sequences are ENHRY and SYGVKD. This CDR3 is CAISEGGASEAFF.

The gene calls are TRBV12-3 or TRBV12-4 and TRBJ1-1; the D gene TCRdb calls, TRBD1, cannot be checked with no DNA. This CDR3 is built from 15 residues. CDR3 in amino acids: CASSPRQHMNTEAFF.

The CDR3 is CASSFAGGLSSYNEQFF. The chain combines TRBV12-3 or TRBV12-4 with TRBJ2-1; TCRdb proposes TRBD2, but this gene call is untestable without DNA. The CDR3 sequence is 17 residues long.

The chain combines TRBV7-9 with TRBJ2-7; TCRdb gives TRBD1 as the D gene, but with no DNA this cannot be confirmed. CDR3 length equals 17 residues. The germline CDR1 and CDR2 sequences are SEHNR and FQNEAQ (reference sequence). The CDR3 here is CASSLASGGTGPYEQYF.

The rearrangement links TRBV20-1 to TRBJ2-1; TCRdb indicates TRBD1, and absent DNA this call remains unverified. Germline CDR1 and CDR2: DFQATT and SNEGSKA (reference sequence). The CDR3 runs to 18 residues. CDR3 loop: CSAIKGQGAVSSYNEQFF.